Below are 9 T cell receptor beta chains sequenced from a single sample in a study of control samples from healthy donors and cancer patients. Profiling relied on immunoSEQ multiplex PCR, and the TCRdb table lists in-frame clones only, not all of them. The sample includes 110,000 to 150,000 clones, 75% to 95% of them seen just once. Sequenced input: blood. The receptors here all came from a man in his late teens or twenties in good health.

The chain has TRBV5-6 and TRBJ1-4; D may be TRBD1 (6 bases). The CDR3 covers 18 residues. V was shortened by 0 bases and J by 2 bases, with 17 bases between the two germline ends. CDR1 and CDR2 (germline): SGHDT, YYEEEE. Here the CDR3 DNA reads TGTGCCAGCAGCTTGGACAGGGTCGGTTCTGCGACTAATGAAAAACTGTTTTTT. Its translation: CASSLDRVGSATNEKLFF.

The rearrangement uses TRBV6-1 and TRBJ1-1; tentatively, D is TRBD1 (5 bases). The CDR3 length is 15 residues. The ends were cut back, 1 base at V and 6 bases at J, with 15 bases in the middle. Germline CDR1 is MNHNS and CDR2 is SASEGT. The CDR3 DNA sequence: TGTGCCAGCAGTGAAGGGGGGAGGGGAACACCTGAAGCTTTCTTT. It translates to CASSEGGRGTPEAFF.

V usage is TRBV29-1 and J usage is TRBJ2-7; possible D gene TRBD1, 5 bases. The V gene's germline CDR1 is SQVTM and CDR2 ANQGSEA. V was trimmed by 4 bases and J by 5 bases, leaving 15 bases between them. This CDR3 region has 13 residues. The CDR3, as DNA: TGCAGCGTTGGTCGGAGCAGGGTAGACGAGCAGTACTTC. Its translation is CSVGRSRVDEQYF.

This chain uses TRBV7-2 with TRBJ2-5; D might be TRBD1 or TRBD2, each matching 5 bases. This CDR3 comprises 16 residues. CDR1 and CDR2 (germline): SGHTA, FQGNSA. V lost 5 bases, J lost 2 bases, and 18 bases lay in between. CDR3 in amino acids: CASSAPGTPKQETQYF. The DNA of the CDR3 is TGTGCCAGCAGCGCGCCCGGGACCCCTAAACAAGAGACCCAGTACTTC.

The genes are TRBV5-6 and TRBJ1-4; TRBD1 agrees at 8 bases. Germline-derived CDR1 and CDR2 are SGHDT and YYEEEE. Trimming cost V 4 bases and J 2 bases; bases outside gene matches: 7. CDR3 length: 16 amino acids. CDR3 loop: CASSNRGLDTNEKLFF. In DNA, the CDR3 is TGTGCCAGCAGCAACAGGGGGTTAGATACTAATGAAAAACTGTTTTTT.

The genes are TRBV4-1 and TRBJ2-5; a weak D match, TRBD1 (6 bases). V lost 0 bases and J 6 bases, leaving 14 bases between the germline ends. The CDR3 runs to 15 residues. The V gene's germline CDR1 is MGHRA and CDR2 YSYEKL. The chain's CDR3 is CASSQEPGVVQTQYF. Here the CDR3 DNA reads TGCGCCAGCAGCCAAGAACCAGGGGTAGTGCAGACCCAGTACTTC.

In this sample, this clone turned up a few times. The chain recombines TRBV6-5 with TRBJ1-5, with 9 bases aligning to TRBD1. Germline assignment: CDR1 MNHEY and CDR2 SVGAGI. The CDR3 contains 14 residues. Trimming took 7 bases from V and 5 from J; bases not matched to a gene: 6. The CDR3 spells CASTLRTGDQPQHF. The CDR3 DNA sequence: TGTGCCAGCACGCTTAGGACAGGGGATCAGCCCCAGCATTTT.

CDR3 amino acids: CASSFGGRTSYEQYF. CDR3 bases: TGTGCCAGCAGCTTCGGAGGACGCACCTCCTACGAGCAGTACTTC. V gene TRBV13 combines with J gene TRBJ2-7, with D possibly matching TRBD2 (5 bases). The V end lost 3 bases, the J end lost 0 bases, and 12 bases lay between the germline ends. This CDR3 contains 15 residues. CDR1 PRHDT and CDR2 FYEKMQ come from the germline V gene (reference sequence).

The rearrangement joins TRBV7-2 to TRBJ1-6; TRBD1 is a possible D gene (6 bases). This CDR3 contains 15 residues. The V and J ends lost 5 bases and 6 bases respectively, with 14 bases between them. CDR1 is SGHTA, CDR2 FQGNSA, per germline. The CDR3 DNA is TGTGCCAGCAGCCCCCGACAGGTTTCTAATTCACCCCTCCACTTT. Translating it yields CASSPRQVSNSPLHF.